This passage covers 30 T cell receptor beta chains from one sample sequenced in a study of Ad26.COV2.S vaccination and SARS-CoV-2 variants. Using immunoSEQ multiplex PCR, the repertoire was profiled, and TCRdb retains in-frame clones only, with some absent. The table records roughly 330,000 clones, approximately 87% of them present only once. The treatment: some 20 received Ad26.COV2.S at low or high dose, single or two shots; about 5 received placebo; per-sample allocation not given. The samples were gathered on day 63 after the first injection of vaccine or placebo. The starting material was peripheral blood, obtained in a trial of Ad26.COV2.S vaccine versus placebo. The receptors were gathered from a person between 18 and 60 years old who received the Ad26.COV2.S COVID-19 vaccine or a placebo.

The gene calls are TRBV4-1 and TRBJ2-1; either TRBD1 or TRBD2 may supply D (5 bases each). The V end lost 2 bases, the J end lost 5 bases, and 16 bases lay between the germline ends. Germline values: CDR1 MGHRA, CDR2 YSYEKL. This CDR3 contains 16 residues. The CDR3 coding sequence is TGCGCCAGCAGCCAACTGGGACGGGGCCGAGACAATGAGCAGTTCTTC. Translated: CASSQLGRGRDNEQFF.

This sequence joins TRBV6-4 and TRBJ1-1; TRBD1 matches 8 bases. The CDR3 loop spans 13 amino acids. The V gene end was trimmed by 6 bases and the J gene end by 4 bases; junction bases not matched to a gene: 4. Germline-derived CDR1 and CDR2 are MRHNA and SNTAGT. CDR3 sequence (DNA): TGTGCCAGCAGCAAACAGGGGGGCACTGAAGCTTTCTTT. This codes for CASSKQGGTEAFF.

The V call is TRBV28, the J call TRBJ1-2; TRBD1 matches 10 bases. CDR3 length: 17 amino acids. Germline assignment: CDR1 MDHEN and CDR2 SYDVKM. Trimming took 5 bases from V and 8 from J; bases not matched to a gene: 17. Written as DNA, the CDR3 is TGTGCCAGCAGTCCCGCCGGACAGGGGGTTTCAGTGAGGGGCTACACCTTC. Protein: CASSPAGQGVSVRGYTF.

The chain couples TRBV7-9 to TRBJ1-1; 7 bases agree with TRBD1. With 5 bases clipped from V and 4 bases from J, the junction kept 7 bases outside the gene matches. This CDR3 is 14 amino acids long. Germline V gene sequence: CDR1 SEHNR, CDR2 FQNEAQ (reference sequence). For the CDR3, the DNA is TGTGCCAGCAGCCTGAAAGGGGGCGGCACTGAAGCTTTCTTT. This gives the protein CASSLKGGGTEAFF.

The chain joins TRBV29-1 to TRBJ1-3; no clear D gene. CDR1 is SQVTM, CDR2 ANQGSEA, per germline. This CDR3 spans 13 amino acids. The ends were cut back, 5 bases at V and 0 bases at J, with 8 bases in the middle. Written as DNA, the CDR3 is TGCAGCGTTCTCTCGGACTCTGGAAACACCATATATTTT. Translation: CSVLSDSGNTIYF. Complete variable domain (other parts from reference TRBV29-1 and TRBJ1-3): SAVISQKPSRDICQRGTSLTIQCQVDSQVTMMFWYRQQPGQSLTLIATANQGSEATYESGFVIDKFPISRPNLTFSTLTVSNMSPEDSSIYLCSVLSDSGNTIYFGEGSWLTVV.

The chain employs TRBV27 and TRBJ2-1, with 8 bases lining up with TRBD2. The CDR3 is 17 amino acids. V shed 3 bases, J shed 3 bases, and the junction held 10 bases outside the gene matches. Germline V gives CDR1 MNHEY, CDR2 SMNVEV (reference sequence). The CDR3 region has the DNA TGTGCCAGCAGTTTCTCGATAGCGGGACTGATCTACAATGAGCAGTTCTTC. It is translated as CASSFSIAGLIYNEQFF.

CDR3 sequence (DNA): TGTGCCACCAGCAGCACCTTACTCGGGACAAGCACTGAAGCTTTCTTT. This sequence encodes CATSSTLLGTSTEAFF. The V and J genes are TRBV15 and TRBJ1-1; TRBD1 is a possible D gene (6 bases). The germline V gene has CDR1 LNHNV and CDR2 YYDKDF (reference sequence). The CDR3 has 16 residues. V gave up 3 bases and J gave up 4 bases, with 18 bases separating them.

This chain uses TRBV7-8 with TRBJ1-5; maybe TRBD1 (6 bases). CDR3 length: 13 amino acids. Deletions cut 2 bases from V and 9 bases from J, with 11 bases between. Germline V gives CDR1 SGHVS, CDR2 FQNEAQ. This CDR3 reads CASSLQGMRPQHF. The DNA for the CDR3 is TGTGCCAGCAGCTTACAGGGGATGCGGCCCCAGCATTTT.

CDR3 region: CASSQVTSGPSSYNEQFF. CDR3 in DNA: TGCGCCAGCAGCCAAGTTACTAGCGGGCCAAGCTCCTACAATGAGCAGTTCTTC. The chain employs TRBV4-1 and TRBJ2-1; 9 bases are a match to TRBD2. CDR3 size: 18 residues. Germline CDR1 MGHRA, CDR2 YSYEKL. J lost 0 bases, V lost 1 base, and 7 bases had no gene match.

The V and J genes are TRBV14 and TRBJ2-1; perhaps TRBD1 as D (5 bases). V lost 3 bases to trimming and J lost 9 bases, with 9 bases between them. CDR1 and CDR2 (germline): SGHDN, FVKESK. This CDR3 is built from 12 residues. The CDR3 protein is CASSQQGLEQFF. The CDR3 DNA is TGTGCCAGCAGCCAGCAGGGCCTTGAGCAGTTCTTC.

The rearrangement joins TRBV5-4 to TRBJ1-1, with TRBD1 matching 8 bases. CDR1 is SGHNT, CDR2 YYREEE, per germline (reference sequence). CDR3 length: 15 amino acids. J was trimmed by 1 base and V by 4 bases; bases with no gene match: 6. The CDR3 protein is CASSETDRGNTEAFF. DNA of the CDR3: TGTGCCAGCAGCGAGACCGACAGGGGGAACACTGAAGCTTTCTTT.

This chain links TRBV18 with TRBJ1-1, with D hard to call. This CDR3 region has 13 residues. V dropped 3 bases and J dropped 7 bases, with 12 bases sitting between them. The germline CDR1 and CDR2 sequences are KGHSH and LQKENI. CDR3 amino acids: CASSPPDGVEAFF. The CDR3, as DNA: TGTGCCAGCTCACCCCCCGACGGGGTTGAAGCTTTCTTT.

This chain connects TRBV27 to TRBJ1-5, with TRBD1 identical over 7 bases. Germline trimming cut 8 bases from V and 0 bases from J; bases unmatched to any gene: 10. There are 16 residues in the CDR3. The germline V gene has CDR1 MNHEY and CDR2 SMNVEV (reference sequence). The CDR3 region has the DNA TGTGCCAGCGCCTCCGACAGGGCAAGTAGCAATCAGCCCCAGCATTTT. Translating it yields CASASDRASSNQPQHF.

The chain carries TRBV5-4 and TRBJ2-3, with D maybe TRBD2 (5 bases). Trimming took off 0 bases at V and 8 bases at J, with 10 bases between the two ends. Germline assignment: CDR1 SGHNT and CDR2 YYREEE (reference sequence). CDR3 length: 13 residues. CDR3 in amino acids: CASSLDEGRTQYF. Here the CDR3 DNA reads TGTGCCAGCAGCTTGGATGAGGGTCGTACGCAGTATTTT.

The chain joins TRBV7-9 to TRBJ1-2; D is unresolved. V lost 5 bases to trimming and J lost 5 bases, with 18 bases between them. This CDR3 is 15 amino acids long. The V gene's germline CDR1 is SEHNR and CDR2 FQNEAQ (reference sequence). The DNA for the CDR3 is TGTGCCAGCAGCCAAGGTAGAAGTTTGGGTTATGGCTACACCTTC. This translates into CASSQGRSLGYGYTF.

The chain has TRBV2 and TRBJ2-6, with unresolved D. This CDR3 contains 18 residues. Germline lookup yields CDR1 SNHLY and CDR2 FYNNEI. V was shortened by 4 bases and J by 0 bases, with 16 bases between the two germline ends. The CDR3 loop reads CASSATRAPNSGANVLTF. The CDR3, as DNA: TGTGCCAGCAGTGCTACCCGGGCTCCTAACTCTGGGGCCAACGTCCTGACTTTC.

This clone was observed a single time. The J gene is TRBJ2-1, the V gene TRBV5-4; TRBD2 is a possible D gene (6 bases). CDR3 size: 17 residues. CDR1 SGHNT and CDR2 YYREEE come from the germline V gene (reference sequence). V lost 5 bases and J 7 bases, leaving 25 bases between the germline ends. The DNA of the CDR3 is TGTGCCAGCAGTGCCGCCGGGGCGGGGATCTTAGGGAATGAGCAGTTCTTC. Encoded protein: CASSAAGAGILGNEQFF.

The chain employs TRBV6-2 or TRBV6-3 and TRBJ1-1; tentative D call: TRBD1 (5 bases). Germline loops: CDR1 MNHEY, CDR2 SVGEGT. V dropped 0 bases and J dropped 11 bases, with 10 bases sitting between them. This CDR3 has 12 residues. CDR3 sequence (DNA): TGTGCCAGCAGTTACTCCCTCGGGGACGCTTTCTTT. Translated: CASSYSLGDAFF.

V gene TRBV11-2 combines with J gene TRBJ1-1, with 8 positions matching TRBD1. V lost 0 bases and J lost 8; bases outside the gene matches: 5. The CDR3 totals 14 residues. Looked up from germline, CDR1 is SGHAT and CDR2 is FQNNGV. The CDR3 DNA follows: TGTGCCAGCAGCTTAGACCCCGGACAGGGCGAAGCTTTCTTT. Residues: CASSLDPGQGEAFF.

This chain links TRBV12-3 or TRBV12-4 with TRBJ2-1; D is perhaps TRBD2 (6 bases). V lost 5 bases and J 4 bases, leaving 9 bases between the germline ends. The CDR3 length is 13 residues. This CDR3 is CASSAAGYNEQFF. The CDR3 DNA follows: TGTGCCAGCAGTGCAGCGGGTTACAATGAGCAGTTCTTC.

The chain couples TRBV7-8 to TRBJ2-7; no reliable D call. Germline lookup yields CDR1 SGHVS and CDR2 FQNEAQ. V lost 0 bases and J lost 5, with 8 bases in between. The CDR3 is 13 amino acids. Here the CDR3 reads CASSLAEAHEQYV. For the CDR3, the DNA is TGTGCCAGCAGCTTAGCGGAAGCTCACGAGCAGTACGTC.

This clone was detected once. The chain uses TRBV7-9 and TRBJ2-1; the D gene is possibly TRBD2 (7 bases). The CDR3 totals 18 residues. The V gene's germline CDR1 is SEHNR and CDR2 FQNEAQ (reference sequence). V was pared by 4 bases and J by 0 bases, with 19 bases between. CDR3 residues: CASSSNPGGPLSYNEQFF. In nucleotides, the CDR3 is TGTGCCAGCAGCTCTAATCCCGGGGGGCCACTCTCCTACAATGAGCAGTTCTTC.

This clone was seen just once. The chain couples TRBV7-2 to TRBJ1-4; the match to TRBD1 covers 8 bases. Germline CDR1 reads SGHTA; CDR2 reads FQGNSA. V was clipped by 5 bases and J by 7 bases; unmatched bases: 6. The CDR3 contains 14 residues. CDR3 residues: CASSLGQGGEKLFF. The CDR3 nucleotides are TGTGCCAGCAGCCTAGGACAGGGAGGTGAAAAACTGTTTTTT.

The chain links TRBV13 to TRBJ1-5; D is unclear. The CDR3 length is 14 residues. V lost 5 bases and J 1 base, leaving 9 bases between the germline ends. Looked up from germline, CDR1 is PRHDT and CDR2 is FYEKMQ (reference sequence). CDR3 in DNA: TGTGCCAGCAGCCCCGGCCGGAGCAATCAGCCCCAGCATTTT. This sequence encodes CASSPGRSNQPQHF. The full variable domain, in which reference TRBV13 and TRBJ1-5 provide the parts outside the CDR3, is AAGVIQSPRHLIKEKRETATLKCYPIPRHDTVYWYQQGPGQDPQFLISFYEKMQSDKGSIPDRFSAQQFSDYHSELNMSSLELGDSALYFCASSPGRSNQPQHFGDGTRLSIL.

The CDR3 reads CASGGQGAAGYTF. The DNA for the CDR3 is TGTGCCAGCGGTGGACAGGGGGCGGCGGGCTACACCTTC. This chain connects TRBV4-2 to TRBJ1-2; the match to TRBD1 covers 11 bases. The CDR3 loop spans 13 amino acids. Per germline, CDR1 LGHNA and CDR2 YNFKEQ. V shed 8 bases, J shed 8 bases, and the junction held 7 bases outside the gene matches.

This chain connects TRBV7-6 to TRBJ2-1; D gene ambiguous. With 1 base removed from V and 6 bases from J, the gap between germline ends came to 10 bases. CDR3 length: 14 residues. Germline loops: CDR1 SGHVS, CDR2 FNYEAQ. The CDR3 here is CASSLGPFVNEQFF. In nucleotides, the CDR3 is TGTGCCAGCAGCTTAGGTCCCTTCGTCAATGAGCAGTTCTTC.

This sequence joins TRBV19 and TRBJ2-5, with a tentative D call TRBD1 (6 bases). CDR3 size: 14 residues. The V and J ends lost 3 bases and 5 bases respectively, with 13 bases between them. Germline assignment: CDR1 LNHDA and CDR2 SQIVND (reference sequence). The CDR3 sequence: CASSMAGVVETQYF. As DNA, the CDR3 is TGTGCCAGTAGTATGGCAGGGGTTGTGGAGACCCAGTACTTC.

The genes are TRBV11-2 and TRBJ1-3; no clear D. V was pared by 1 base and J by 0 bases, with 10 bases between. The CDR3 sequence is 16 residues long. Per the germline V gene, CDR1 is SGHAT and CDR2 is FQNNGV. The CDR3 region is CASSLVAYSSGNTIYF. The CDR3 nucleotides are TGTGCCAGCAGCTTAGTAGCGTACAGCTCTGGAAACACCATATATTTT.

This clone was observed a single time. V and J are TRBV7-9 and TRBJ2-7; TRBD2 agrees at 7 bases. J was trimmed by 7 bases and V by 1 base; bases with no gene match: 10. The CDR3 runs 15 residues. Germline CDR1 and CDR2: SEHNR and FQNEAQ (reference sequence). CDR3 region: CASSLDAAGVGEQYV. In DNA, the CDR3 is TGTGCCAGCAGCTTAGACGCGGCGGGAGTCGGAGAGCAGTACGTC.

J is TRBJ1-3 and V is TRBV6-1, with D hard to call. V was pared by 1 base and J by 3 bases, with 4 bases between. The CDR3 is 13 residues long. Germline CDR1 MNHNS, CDR2 SASEGT. This CDR3 is CASSEVSGNTIYF. The DNA of the CDR3 is TGTGCCAGCAGTGAAGTTAGTGGAAACACCATATATTTT.